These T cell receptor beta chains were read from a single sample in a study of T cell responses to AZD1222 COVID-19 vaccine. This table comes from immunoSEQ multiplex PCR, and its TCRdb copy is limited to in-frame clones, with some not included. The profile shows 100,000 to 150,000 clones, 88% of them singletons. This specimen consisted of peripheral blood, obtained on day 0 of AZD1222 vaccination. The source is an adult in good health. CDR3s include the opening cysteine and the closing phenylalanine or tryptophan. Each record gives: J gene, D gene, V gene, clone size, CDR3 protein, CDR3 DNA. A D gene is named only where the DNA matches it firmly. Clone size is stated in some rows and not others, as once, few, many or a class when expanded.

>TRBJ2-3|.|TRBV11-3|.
CASSLVASTNTQYF
TGTGCCAGCAGCTTAGTGGCCTCCACGAATACGCAGTATTTT
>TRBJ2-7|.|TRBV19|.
CASPPPGVGGSEQYF
TGTGCCTCGCCCCCCCCCGGGGTCGGTGGGAGCGAGCAGTACTTC
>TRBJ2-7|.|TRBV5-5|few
CASSLRFPQIYEQYF
TGTGCCAGCAGCTTGCGATTCCCCCAGATATACGAGCAGTACTTC
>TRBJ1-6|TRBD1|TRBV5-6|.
CASSLFVTGENSPLHF
TGTGCCAGCAGCTTGTTCGTGACAGGGGAAAATTCACCCCTCCACTTT
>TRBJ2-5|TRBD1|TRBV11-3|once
CASSAPGTAQETQYF
TGTGCCAGCAGCGCCCCCGGGACAGCCCAAGAGACCCAGTACTTC
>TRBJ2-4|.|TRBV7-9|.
CASSPSGAGAKNIQYF
TGTGCCAGCAGCCCCTCGGGCGCCGGGGCCAAAAACATTCAGTACTTC
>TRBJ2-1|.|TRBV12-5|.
CASAKSGSIEQFF
TGTGCTAGTGCCAAGTCTGGGAGCATTGAGCAGTTCTTC
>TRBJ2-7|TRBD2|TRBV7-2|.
CASSLRLAGAYEQYF
TGTGCCAGCAGCTTAAGGCTAGCGGGAGCCTACGAGCAGTACTTC
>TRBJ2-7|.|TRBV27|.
CASSLAGGGAYEQYF
TGTGCCAGCAGTCTTGCAGGAGGCGGAGCCTACGAGCAGTACTTC
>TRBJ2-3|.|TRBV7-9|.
CASNPHAGSRDTQYF
TGTGCCAGCAACCCGCACGCGGGGTCTCGGGATACGCAGTATTTT
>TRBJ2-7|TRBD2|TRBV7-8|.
CASSSRGLANYYEQYF
TGTGCCAGCAGCTCGAGGGGACTAGCGAACTATTACGAGCAGTACTTC
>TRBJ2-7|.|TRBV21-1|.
CASSKVQDEQYF
TGTGCCAGCAGCAAAGTTCAGGACGAGCAGTACTTC
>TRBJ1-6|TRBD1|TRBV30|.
CAGAGQGSSPLHF
TGTGCCGGGGCGGGACAGGGGAGTTCACCCCTCCACTTT
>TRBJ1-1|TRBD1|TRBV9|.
CASSTGTVGNLVVTEAFF
TGTGCCAGCAGCACCGGGACAGTGGGAAATCTGGTTGTCACTGAAGCTTTCTTT
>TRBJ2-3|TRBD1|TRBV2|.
CASSPPGQGAGDTQYF
TGTGCCAGCAGTCCACCGGGACAGGGGGCTGGAGATACGCAGTATTTT
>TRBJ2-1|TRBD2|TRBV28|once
CASSPPESGTYNEQFF
TGTGCCAGCAGTCCCCCGGAGAGCGGGACCTACAATGAGCAGTTCTTC
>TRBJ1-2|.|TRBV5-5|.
CASSLSGTNYGYTF
TGTGCCAGCAGCTTGTCGGGGACCAACTATGGCTACACCTTC
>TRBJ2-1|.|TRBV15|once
CATSRAGGPYNEQFF
TGTGCCACCAGCAGAGCCGGCGGGCCGTACAATGAGCAGTTCTTC
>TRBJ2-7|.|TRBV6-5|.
CASTPRVGAPYEQYF
TGTGCCAGCACCCCTAGAGTCGGGGCGCCCTACGAGCAGTACTTC
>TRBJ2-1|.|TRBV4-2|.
CASSQIGVGNEQFF
TGTGCCAGCAGCCAAATAGGGGTCGGTAATGAGCAGTTCTTC
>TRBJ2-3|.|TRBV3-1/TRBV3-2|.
CASSPRTGRASGRTDTQYF
TGTGCCAGCAGCCCCCGGACAGGGAGGGCTAGCGGCCGCACAGATACGCAGTATTTT
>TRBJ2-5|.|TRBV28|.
CASGSPRGRTQETQYF
TGTGCCAGCGGATCCCCCCGCGGCCGGACACAAGAGACCCAGTACTTC
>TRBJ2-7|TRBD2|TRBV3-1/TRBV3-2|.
CASSQLRLAVCSQYF
TGTGCCAGCAGCCAACTTCGACTAGCGGTCTGCTCGCAGTACTTC
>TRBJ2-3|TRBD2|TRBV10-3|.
CAISSLAGVGDTQYF
TGTGCCATCAGCTCGCTAGCGGGAGTGGGAGATACGCAGTATTTT
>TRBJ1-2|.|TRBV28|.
CASSLRGGDYGYTF
TGTGCCAGCAGCCTGCGGGGCGGAGACTATGGCTACACCTTC
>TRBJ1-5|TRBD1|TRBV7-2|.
CASSLTGTDQPQHF
TGTGCCAGCAGCTTGACAGGGACCGATCAGCCCCAGCATTTT
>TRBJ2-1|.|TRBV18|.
CASSPVRGEQFF
TGTGCCAGCTCACCGGTCCGGGGTGAGCAGTTCTTC
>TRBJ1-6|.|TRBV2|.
CASRSRQENNSPLHF
TGTGCCAGCAGGTCACGACAGGAGAATAATTCACCCCTCCACTTT
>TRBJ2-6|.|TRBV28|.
CASRLRFSSGANVLTF
TGTGCCAGCAGGTTAAGGTTTTCCTCTGGGGCCAACGTCCTGACTTTC
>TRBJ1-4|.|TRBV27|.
CASSLVATNEKLFF
TGTGCCAGCAGTTTAGTCGCAACTAATGAAAAACTGTTTTTT
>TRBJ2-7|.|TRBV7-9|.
CASSLGWRTPYEQYF
TGTGCCAGCAGCCTCGGGTGGCGGACCCCCTACGAGCAGTACTTC
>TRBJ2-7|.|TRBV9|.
CASSPGPNEQYF
TGTGCCAGCAGCCCGGGACCGAACGAGCAGTACTTC
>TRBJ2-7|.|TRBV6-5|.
CASKHGASYEQYF
TGTGCCAGCAAACACGGGGCCTCCTACGAGCAGTACTTC
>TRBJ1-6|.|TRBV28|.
CASSLLGREVSPLHF
TGTGCCAGCAGTTTATTAGGCAGGGAGGTTTCACCCCTCCACTTT
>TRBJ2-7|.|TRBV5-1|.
CASSYGDEQYF
TGCGCCAGCAGCTATGGGGACGAGCAGTACTTC
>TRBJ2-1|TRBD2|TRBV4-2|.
CASSQEVSGGGALRNEQFF
TGTGCCAGCAGCCAAGAGGTTAGCGGGGGGGGCGCCCTCCGTAATGAGCAGTTCTTC
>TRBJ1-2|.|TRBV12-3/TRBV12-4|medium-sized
CASISETSWGYTF
TGTGCCAGCATTTCAGAGACTTCATGGGGCTACACCTTC
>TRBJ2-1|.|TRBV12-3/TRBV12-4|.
CASSLGRLNEQFF
TGTGCCAGCAGTTTAGGGAGGTTGAATGAGCAGTTCTTC
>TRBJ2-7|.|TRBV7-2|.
CASSLGDSITYEQYF
TGTGCCAGCAGCTTAGGGGACTCTATCACCTACGAGCAGTACTTC
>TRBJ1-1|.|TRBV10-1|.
CASSERGRASEAFF
TGCGCCAGCAGTGAGCGTGGAAGGGCCAGTGAAGCTTTCTTT
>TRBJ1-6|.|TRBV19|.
CASSIGSSGYAPLHF
TGTGCCAGTAGTATTGGCTCCTCGGGGTACGCACCCCTCCACTTT